Listed below are T cell receptor beta chains from one sample, sequenced in a study of T cells in Graves' hyperthyroidism and ophthalmopathy. One entry per CDR3 protein, called by TCRdb with MiXCR from the multiplex PCR reads. The sample lists 500,000 to 550,000 distinct CDR3 sequences; around 20% were seen once. The sequenced sample consisted of blood. Receptor source: a young man with Graves' hyperthyroidism. The CDR3 runs from the conserved cysteine through the conserved F or W. The D gene is left open where the match is weak. Where a row states a size, it is once, few, many or the class of an expanded clone; other rows omit it.

TGTGCCAGTAGGAAATATCATGTCGGGACTGAAGCTTTCTTT | CASRKYHVGTEAFF | TRBV19 | 14 | TRBJ1-1 | . | few
TGCAGTGCTAGAGAACTAGCGGGGGGTTACGAGCAGTACTTC | CSARELAGGYEQYF | TRBV20-1 | 14 | TRBJ2-7 | TRBD2 | .
TGCGCCAGCAGCAGTGGGACGCGTGAGATGAACACTGAAGCTTTCTTT | CASSSGTREMNTEAFF | TRBV5-1 | 16 | TRBJ1-1 | . | many
TGCGCCAGCAGCGGGTGGGACAGGGGGCCGAACACTGAAGCTTTCTTT | CASSGWDRGPNTEAFF | TRBV5-1 | 16 | TRBJ1-1 | TRBD1 | few
TGTGCCAGCAGTGAAGATGCCGGGACCCACTACGAGCAGTACTTC | CASSEDAGTHYEQYF | TRBV6-1 | 15 | TRBJ2-7 | . | .
TGTGCCACCAGTGATGGGGCGGCCACCGGGGAGCTGTTTTTT | CATSDGAATGELFF | TRBV24-1 | 14 | TRBJ2-2 | . | many
TGTGCCAGCAGGCCACAGTCGGGACAGAGCTACGAGCAGTACTTC | CASRPQSGQSYEQYF | TRBV7-2 | 15 | TRBJ2-7 | TRBD1 | many
TGTGCCAGCAGCCAAGATCCAGCGGGATATAGCACAGATACGCAGTATTTT | CASSQDPAGYSTDTQYF | TRBV14 | 17 | TRBJ2-3 | TRBD2 | many
TGTGCCATCTCACAGGGAGGAAGCAATCAGCCCCAGCATTTT | CAISQGGSNQPQHF | TRBV12-3/TRBV12-4 | 14 | TRBJ1-5 | . | .
TGTGCCAGCAGCCCAGACAGAAGCCTTAACTATGGCTACACCTTC | CASSPDRSLNYGYTF | TRBV9 | 15 | TRBJ1-2 | . | many
TGTGCCAGCAGAAAACAGGGCGGAGAGACCCAGTACTTC | CASRKQGGETQYF | TRBV6-1 | 13 | TRBJ2-5 | . | .
TGTGCCAGCAGCTTAGAGGTTCGGGGAACTGAAGCTTTCTTT | CASSLEVRGTEAFF | TRBV11-2 | 14 | TRBJ1-1 | . | many
TGTGCCAGCAGAACTAGGACAGGGTACGCTTTCTTT | CASRTRTGYAFF | TRBV27 | 12 | TRBJ1-1 | TRBD1 | .
TGTGCCAGCAGCCAAGCGAAGGTTTTAGGAGAGACCCAGTACTTC | CASSQAKVLGETQYF | TRBV14 | 15 | TRBJ2-5 | . | few
TGTGCCAGCAGTCCCATGACAGGGCCTGAAGCTTTCTTT | CASSPMTGPEAFF | TRBV6-1 | 13 | TRBJ1-1 | TRBD1 | once
TGTGCCAGCAGTCCCGGGACAGTTTACGAGCAGTACTTC | CASSPGTVYEQYF | TRBV28 | 13 | TRBJ2-7 | TRBD1 | many
TGTGCCAGCCAACCCCTACGATCGACAGTCCTCTATGGCTACACCTTC | CASQPLRSTVLYGYTF | TRBV6-1 | 16 | TRBJ1-2 | . | .
TGTGCCAGCACCGCACCAGATGGGGGGTTAAACTCTGGAAACACCATATATTTT | CASTAPDGGLNSGNTIYF | TRBV7-8 | 18 | TRBJ1-3 | . | few
TGTGCCAGCAGTCCTCGGACGACCTCCGGGGAGCTGTTTTTT | CASSPRTTSGELFF | TRBV28 | 14 | TRBJ2-2 | . | many
TGCAGTGCTACCACCCTAACAGGACCCTACGAGCAGTACTTC | CSATTLTGPYEQYF | TRBV20-1 | 14 | TRBJ2-7 | . | many
TGTGCCAGCAGTTTAGGTGGGACCCAGCATTTT | CASSLGGTQHF | TRBV12-3/TRBV12-4 | 11 | TRBJ1-5 | . | many
TGTGCCAGCAGCCCTCTGTCGGCAGGGGGCAAGACCCAGTACTTC | CASSPLSAGGKTQYF | TRBV12-3/TRBV12-4 | 15 | TRBJ2-5 | TRBD1 | many
TGCAGCGTTGGGGACCGCTCCTACGAGCAGTACTTC | CSVGDRSYEQYF | TRBV29-1 | 12 | TRBJ2-7 | . | many
TGCGCCAGCAACCAACAGGGACGGACTGAAGCTTTCTTT | CASNQQGRTEAFF | TRBV5-1 | 13 | TRBJ1-1 | . | many
TGTGCCAGCAGCGTCCGGAGTTTCGAGGAGACCCAGTACTTC | CASSVRSFEETQYF | TRBV28 | 14 | TRBJ2-5 | . | many
TGTGCCAGCAGGACTGCCACTGGCTACACCTTC | CASRTATGYTF | TRBV7-9 | 11 | TRBJ1-2 | . | .
TGTGCCAGCACTACGATTCTCAGGGGAGGGGAGACCCAGTACTTC | CASTTILRGGETQYF | TRBV6-1 | 15 | TRBJ2-5 | . | .
TGTGCCAGCAGTCTGACTAGCCTCCAAGAGACCCAGTACTTC | CASSLTSLQETQYF | TRBV27 | 14 | TRBJ2-5 | TRBD2 | many
TGTGCCAGCAGCCGGGGGGGACTAGCGACCCTACCCCCTTTCTACGAGCAGTACTTC | CASSRGGLATLPPFYEQYF | TRBV5-6 | 19 | TRBJ2-7 | TRBD2 | many
TGTGCCAGCAGAGAAGGGGACATGGGCTACACCTTC | CASREGDMGYTF | TRBV27 | 12 | TRBJ1-2 | . | .
TGTGCCAGCAGCTATCTACAGGGGAGCACTGAAGCTTTCTTT | CASSYLQGSTEAFF | TRBV14 | 14 | TRBJ1-1 | TRBD1 | many